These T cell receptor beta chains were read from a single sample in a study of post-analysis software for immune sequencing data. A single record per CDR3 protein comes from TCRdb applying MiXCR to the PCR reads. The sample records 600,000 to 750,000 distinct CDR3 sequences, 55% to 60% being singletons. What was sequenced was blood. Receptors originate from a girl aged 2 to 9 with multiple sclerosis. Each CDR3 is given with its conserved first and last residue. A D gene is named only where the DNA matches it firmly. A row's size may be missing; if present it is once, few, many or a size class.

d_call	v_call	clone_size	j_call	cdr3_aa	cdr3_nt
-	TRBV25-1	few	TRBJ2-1	CASSEYSRRWSSYNEQFF	TGTGCCAGCAGTGAATATTCCAGGCGCTGGAGCTCCTACAATGAGCAGTTCTTC
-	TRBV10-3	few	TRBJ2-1	CAISDPRVVSSYNEQFF	TGTGCCATCAGTGACCCCCGCGTTGTAAGCTCCTACAATGAGCAGTTCTTC
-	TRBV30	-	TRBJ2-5	CAWSESGSYNEQYF	TGTGCCTGGAGTGAGAGTGGGAGCTATAACGAACAGTACTTC
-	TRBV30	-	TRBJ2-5	CAWSVPGGSETQYF	TGTGCCTGGAGTGTACCCGGGGGCTCGGAGACCCAGTACTTC
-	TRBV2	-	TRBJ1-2	CATSRRQAINYGYTF	TGTGCCACCAGCCGGAGACAGGCGATCAACTATGGCTACACCTTC
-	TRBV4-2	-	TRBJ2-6	CASSQVGRVAGANVLTF	TGTGCCAGCAGCCAAGTCGGGCGGGTGGCTGGGGCCAACGTCCTGACTTTC
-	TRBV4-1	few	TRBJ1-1	CASSQVGRNTEAFF	TGCGCCAGCAGCCAAGTAGGCCGTAACACTGAAGCTTTCTTT
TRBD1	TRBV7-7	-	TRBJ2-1	CASSPDREREQFF	TGTGCCAGCAGCCCGGACAGGGAAAGAGAGCAGTTCTTC
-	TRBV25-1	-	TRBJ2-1	CASSVSWEQFF	TGTGCCAGCAGTGTGAGTTGGGAGCAGTTCTTC
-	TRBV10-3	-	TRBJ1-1	CAISARLDVNTEAFF	TGTGCCATCAGTGCCCGTTTAGACGTGAACACTGAAGCTTTCTTT
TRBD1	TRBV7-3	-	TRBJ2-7	CASSSGTGDEQYF	TGTGCCAGCAGCTCTGGGACAGGGGACGAGCAGTACTTC
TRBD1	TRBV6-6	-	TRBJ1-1	CASSPTDRVTEAFF	TGTGCCAGCAGCCCCACTGACAGGGTTACTGAAGCTTTCTTT
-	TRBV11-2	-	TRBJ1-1	CASSSISTEAFF	TGTGCCAGCAGCTCCATCTCCACTGAAGCTTTCTTT
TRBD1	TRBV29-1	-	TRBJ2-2	CSVRDRGSPGELFF	TGCAGCGTGAGGGACAGGGGTAGCCCCGGGGAGCTGTTTTTT
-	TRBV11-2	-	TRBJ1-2	CASSPEAGYFVAYTF	TGTGCCAGCAGCCCGGAGGCAGGATACTTCGTGGCCTACACCTTC
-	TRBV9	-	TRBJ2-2	CASSAGNTGELFF	TGTGCCAGCAGCGCAGGGAACACCGGGGAGCTGTTTTTT
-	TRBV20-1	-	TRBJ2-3	CSASTTDTQYF	TGCAGTGCTAGTACGACAGATACGCAGTATTTT
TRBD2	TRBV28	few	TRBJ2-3	CASSLYAGGDTQYF	TGTGCCAGCAGTTTATACGCGGGGGGGGATACGCAGTATTTT
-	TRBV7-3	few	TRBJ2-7	CASSPVGGASSYEQYF	TGTGCCAGCAGCCCGGTGGGCGGGGCGAGCTCCTACGAGCAGTACTTC
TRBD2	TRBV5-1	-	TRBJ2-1	CASSWAGGAYEQFF	TGCGCCAGCAGCTGGGCCGGGGGGGCCTATGAGCAGTTCTTC
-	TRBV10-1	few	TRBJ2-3	CASRRRFTDTQYF	TGCGCCAGCAGGAGGAGATTCACAGATACGCAGTATTTT
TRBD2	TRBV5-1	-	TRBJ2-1	CASSLAAGGDYNEQFF	TGCGCCAGCAGCTTGGCTGCGGGGGGGGATTACAATGAGCAGTTCTTC
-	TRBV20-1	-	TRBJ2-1	CSASSLIRGAFYNGQFF	TGCAGTGCTAGTTCCTTGATCCGGGGGGCCTTCTACAATGGGCAGTTCTTC
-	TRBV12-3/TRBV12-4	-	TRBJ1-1	CASSKGQNTEAFF	TGTGCCAGCAGTAAGGGACAGAACACTGAAGCTTTCTTT
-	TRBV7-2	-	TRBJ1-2	CASSLVQSPNYGYTF	TGTGCCAGCAGCTTAGTGCAGAGCCCTAACTATGGCTACACCTTC
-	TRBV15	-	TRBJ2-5	CATSRDQVLGNPYEHYF	TGTGCCACCAGCAGAGATCAGGTTTTGGGGAATCCCTACGAGCACTACTTC
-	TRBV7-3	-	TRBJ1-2	CASSLTAGSNYGYTF	TGTGCCAGCAGCTTAACCGCCGGCTCTAACTATGGCTACACCTTC
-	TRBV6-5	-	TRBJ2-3	CASSYFGTDTQYF	TGTGCCAGCAGTTATTTTGGCACAGATACGCAGTATTTT
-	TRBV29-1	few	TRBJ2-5	CSVPAPRETQYF	TGCAGCGTCCCGGCGCCCCGGGAGACCCAGTACTTC
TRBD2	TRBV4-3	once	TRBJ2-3	CASSQGIPSGGNLADTQYF	TGCGCCAGCAGCCAAGGTATCCCTAGCGGGGGTAATTTGGCAGATACGCAGTATTTT
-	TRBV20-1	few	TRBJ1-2	CSARVSLLNGYTF	TGCAGTGCTAGAGTCTCTCTGCTTAATGGCTACACCTTC
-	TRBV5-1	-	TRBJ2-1	CASSFGKDEQFF	TGCGCCAGCAGCTTTGGAAAAGATGAGCAGTTCTTC
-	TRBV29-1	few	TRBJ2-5	CSVAGTEGETQYF	TGCAGCGTTGCGGGGACCGAGGGGGAGACCCAGTACTTC
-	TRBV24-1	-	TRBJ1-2	CATYGREENGYTF	TGTGCCACATACGGCAGGGAGGAGAATGGCTACACCTTC
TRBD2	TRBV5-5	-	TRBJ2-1	CASSPWEGLAVDNEQFF	TGTGCCAGCAGCCCCTGGGAGGGACTAGCGGTAGACAATGAGCAGTTCTTC
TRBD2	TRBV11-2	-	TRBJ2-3	CASSFSGGEDTQYF	TGTGCCAGCAGCTTTAGCGGGGGGGAAGATACGCAGTATTTT
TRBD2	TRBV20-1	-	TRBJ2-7	CSATRPGLDPYEQYF	TGCAGTGCGACCCGTCCGGGACTAGATCCATACGAGCAGTACTTC
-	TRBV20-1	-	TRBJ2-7	CSARSTGMVSYEQYF	TGCAGTGCTAGAAGCACAGGGATGGTTTCCTACGAGCAGTACTTC
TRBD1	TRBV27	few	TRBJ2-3	CASQGAGTDTQYF	TGTGCCAGCCAGGGGGCGGGCACAGATACGCAGTATTTT
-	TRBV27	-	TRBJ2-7	CASSLSGGRDFQYF	TGTGCCAGCAGTTTATCGGGGGGCAGGGATTTTCAGTACTTC
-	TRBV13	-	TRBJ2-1	CASTEHADNVQFF	TGTGCCAGCACCGAACACGCGGACAATGTGCAGTTCTTC
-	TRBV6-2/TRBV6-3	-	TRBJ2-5	CAVTPSGETQYF	TGTGCCGTAACCCCCTCGGGAGAGACCCAGTACTTC
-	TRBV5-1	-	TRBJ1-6	CASSLEGRNSPLHF	TGCGCCAGCAGCTTGGAGGGTCGCAATTCACCCCTCCACTTT
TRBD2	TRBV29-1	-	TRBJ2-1	CSVEDGGGAYNEQFF	TGCAGCGTTGAAGATGGCGGGGGGGCATACAATGAGCAGTTCTTC
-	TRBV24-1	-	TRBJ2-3	CATSPQASTDTQYF	TGTGCCACCAGTCCCCAGGCTAGCACAGATACGCAGTATTTT
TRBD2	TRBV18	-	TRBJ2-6	CASSPSGGSGANVLTF	TGTGCCAGCTCCCCGTCGGGAGGGTCTGGGGCCAACGTCCTGACTTTC
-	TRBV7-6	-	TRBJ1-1	CASSLEGGHTEAFF	TGTGCCAGCAGCTTAGAAGGGGGTCATACTGAAGCTTTCTTT
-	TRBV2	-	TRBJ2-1	CASRRTGTEQFF	TGTGCCAGCAGACGGACTGGTACTGAGCAGTTCTTC
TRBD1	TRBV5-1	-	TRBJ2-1	CASSLAGTDNEQFF	TGCGCCAGCAGCTTGGCCGGGACAGACAATGAGCAGTTCTTC
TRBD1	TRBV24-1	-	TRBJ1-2	CATSDSGQGRGYTF	TGTGCCACCAGTGATTCGGGACAGGGAAGAGGCTACACCTTC
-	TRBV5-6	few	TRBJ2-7	CASSLRGSQREQYF	TGTGCCAGCAGCTTGAGAGGGTCCCAGAGGGAGCAGTACTTC
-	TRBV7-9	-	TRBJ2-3	CASSLAGVGYTQYF	TGTGCCAGCAGCTTAGCAGGAGTGGGTTATACGCAGTATTTT
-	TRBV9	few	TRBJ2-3	CASSVGGRTDTQYF	TGTGCCAGCAGCGTAGGAGGGCGCACAGATACGCAGTATTTT